This T cell receptor beta chain is from a study of T cells after yellow fever vaccination. This clonotype appeared many times. Its antigen is not known. Study-wide results and caveats: A weaker secondary response peaked on day 5, the primary on day 15. Most clones from primary vaccination were detected again post-booster (about 95% CD4, 88% CD8). Just a small share of clonotypes turned up in the CD4 compartment as well as the CD8 compartment.

Trimming removed 2 bases at V and 0 bases at J, with 7 bases between. The CDR3 has 14 amino acids. 5'RACE template switching produced TCR cDNA carrying a universal primer site and UMIs. A single record per CDR3 protein comes from TCRdb applying MiXCR to the 5' RACE reads. The table records more than 95,000 distinct CDR3 sequences, 5.5% to 8% of them present only once. The starting material was CD4+ T cells sorted from PBMCs, obtained approximately 40 days after the first yellow fever vaccination. The chain combines TRBV12-3 or TRBV12-4 with TRBJ1-1, with D possibly TRBD1 on 5 matching bases. The receptor comes from a young man who received the YFV17D yellow fever vaccine. The CDR3 reads CASSLRGVNTEAFF. Written as DNA, the CDR3 is TGTGCCAGCAGTTTAAGGGGCGTGAACACTGAAGCTTTCTTT.